This T cell receptor (beta chain) was sequenced during a study of cytomegalovirus exposure and HLA in healthy donors (dated by TCRdb to about 2017). About the full investigation: An earlier analysis of more than 550 of the donors reported 250 to 350 Gb of sequence data and around 110 million unique TCR beta sequences obtained from about 200 million T cells. The study combined high-throughput TCR immunosequencing, statistical association of individual TCRs with disease status, and machine learning to predict cytomegalovirus infection status. Four to six DR-DQ haplotypes were handled as single units for association and clustering, since linkage in the cohort was strong. All discovery cohort repertoires had been generated on a single sequencing platform. In the later analysis, no new phenotypic data were used to find candidate immune exposures; instead, reliance was placed on TCR beta sequences and their occurrence across donors. Of the roughly 400 genotyped donors, around 81% fell in the genetic ancestry cluster associated with self-reported Caucasian donors. An early release covering approximately 600 HLA-typed donors comprised approximately 290 gigabases of sequencing data and 85 million or so unique TCR sequences. The study aimed to test whether cataloging public T cell receptors could reveal signatures of past pathogen exposure. Typing coverage varied by locus: roughly 629-640 donors for A, B, C, DRB1 and DQB1; more than 500 for DQA1; about 590 for DPA1; under 490 for DPB1. Class I and class II HLA loci were covered by the typing at four-digit resolution. The study used immunosequencing to profile the T cell repertoires of approximately 650 subjects and linked those repertoires to cytomegalovirus serostatus. In a later analysis, previously published TCR beta repertoires from about 640 donors were re-analyzed and high-resolution HLA genotyping was added so that TCR occurrence patterns could be studied. Besides the first cohort of approximately 670 subjects, a separate validation cohort made up of about 120 different subjects was used. In an earlier analysis of 500 to 650 of the donors, high-throughput TCR beta sequencing was used to judge whether each TCR beta V gene segment behaved as functional or pseudogenic. On average, 235,054 unique TCR beta nucleotide sequences were sequenced per donor among about 400 genotyped donors of the cohort, with about 19% of those sequences being non-productive. A later genetic analysis used genome-wide SNP genotypes for about 55% of the 666 donors, treating that subset as a discovery cohort. Alongside the repertoire data, information on donor age, sex, ethnicity and CMV serostatus was compiled.

For this chain, trimming is 5 bases at the V end and 6 bases at the J end, and the number of junction bases without a gene match is 5. Taken from cysteine to phenylalanine, the CDR3 has 15 residues. Solely the CDR3 DNA is kept, with 45 bases framed from the first base. From the germline V gene (reference sequence), CDR1 is MNHEY and CDR2 is SMNVEV. Regarding this clone: Its antigen remains unidentified. The sample holds no much larger clone one base away, and base qualities are not on file.

Libraries were made using the immunoSEQ multiplex PCR assay. For the multiplex PCR, a mixture combining 60 forward primers for TCR Vbeta segments and 13 reverse primers for TCR Jbeta segments was used. The CDR3 region of rearranged TCR beta genes was amplified from genomic DNA with a multiplex PCR assay. Amplified TCR beta libraries were sequenced as 87-base-pair reads on the Illumina HiSeq System. From the authors' description of their analysis: In a later analysis, approximately 74 million unique TCR beta chains were counted across the roughly 700 repertoires, and approximately 11 million of these chains were shared by at least two donors. A nearest-neighbor algorithm error-corrected the raw reads and collapsed the reads into unique sequences, merging closely related sequences to remove PCR and sequencing errors. Alignment of CDR3 sequences to IMGT reference sequences was used to assign V, D and J gene segments. For a sequence to be retained, a match of at least six nucleotides to both a V gene segment and a J gene segment was required. A rearrangement counted as productive if the CDR3 had no stop codons and remained in frame with V and J, and every other rearrangement counted as non-productive. Following IMGT convention, CDR3 was defined as the stretch from the second conserved V-encoded cysteine up to the conserved J-encoded phenylalanine. In an earlier analysis of 500 to 650 of the donors, sequences lacking an unambiguous match to a single V gene segment were excluded. In an earlier analysis of about 590 of the donors, a V segment was called functional when productive rearrangements were above 56.7%, and segregating when the standard deviation between donors exceeded 5%. A statistical classification framework was built to diagnose cytomegalovirus status from the catalog of TCR beta chain sequences. A later analysis assigned V and J genes by comparing TCR nucleotide sequences with IMGT/GENE-DB human TR gene sequences. Using the TCRdist pipeline, a later analysis assigned CDR3 sequences along with most-parsimonious VDJ recombination scenarios. In a later analysis, every TCR beta chain was defined by the combination of its CDR3 amino acid sequence and its V-gene family, and reads without a unique V-gene family were dropped. In a later analysis, 500 to 650 highly shared, low-generation-probability nucleotide sequences were removed to address suspected cross-contamination and a sequencing artifact. In a later analysis, a clonal expansion index for each public chain was calculated from normalized within-repertoire ranks of inferred template counts. In a later analysis, generation probabilities were computed using a VDJ recombination model fitted to out-of-frame rearrangements, and the results were checked against IGoR. A later analysis scored TCR-TCR, TCR-HLA and TCR-CMV co-occurrence with hypergeometric tests, applying a repertoire-size bias correction to TCR pairs. In a later analysis, false discovery rates were estimated by permuting HLA or CMV assignments 20 times. A later analysis grouped co-occurring TCRs with DBSCAN, adding TCRdist sequence similarity when clustering within HLA-allele-positive subsets. Co-occurrence clustering excluded repertoires with fewer than 30,000 or more than 120,000 public chains, plus five with anomalous nucleotide sharing. TCRdb carries this immuneACCESS record with in-frame sequences only. Its versions omit some clonotypes, under half of them owing to an unresolved V gene in the studies checked, with the rest unexplained. That table is the source of V, J and clone size, and D and trimming were worked out from the DNA. The sample table lists fewer than 200,000 clones, roughly 84% of them with a count of one. Clones ranked in the top ten supply under 1.1% of the sample.

The cohort consisted of 666 healthy bone marrow donors. Cohort members were all nominally healthy when sampled, although unrecorded immune exposures were likely present. The donor was CMV seronegative and belonged to the group of 352 seronegative cohort members. Every donor gave a peripheral blood sample, and the peripheral blood mononuclear cells from that sample were used for TCR beta sequencing. Genomic DNA was extracted from the blood cell samples with the Qiagen DNeasy Blood Extraction Kit. What the research found in general, with its limitations: In a later analysis, HLA-associated TCR beta chains showed more clonal expansion and lower generation probabilities than non-associated chains that were equally common. According to a later analysis, parvovirus B19, influenza, CMV and Epstein-Barr virus appeared linked to several top co-occurrence clusters. Linkage disequilibrium might explain the correlated functional status among segregating V segments, but an unknown experimental factor could not be excluded. This cohort had only TCR beta chains sequenced, and the lack of alpha or paired-chain data limited which features could be detected. A later analysis found that most CMV-associated TCR beta chains appeared HLA-restricted, with HLA associations seemingly driven largely by CMV exposure. The classifier was reported to diagnose cytomegalovirus status with high specificity and sensitivity in both the original cohort and the validation cohort. The sequencing pipeline was judged likely to have produced a cluster of highly shared sequence variants as a technical artifact. A later analysis found that TCR association rates varied across HLA loci, with DRB1 alleles showing the most associated TCRs and HLA-C alleles the fewest. In an earlier analysis of under 600 of the donors, most TCR beta V segments were observed in productive rearrangements about 87% or about 30% of the time, broadly matching IMGT annotations. Specific HLA alleles were associated with 15,000 to 20,000 TCR beta sequences at a false discovery rate of 0.05 in a later analysis. A total of roughly 160 TCR beta chains were listed by the study as associated with cytomegalovirus. Because HLA typing was unavailable for some donors at each locus, only the typed subset was used in association tests. In vitro tests confirmed that a few of the cytomegalovirus-associated TCR beta chains recognize cytomegalovirus antigens. A further reported finding was that TCR beta sequences accurately predicted the HLA-A and HLA-B alleles for most subjects in the first cohort. The authors suggested that the approach could potentially be generalized to other disease states and immunological phenotypes. CMV serostatus was the only immune exposure information available for the cohort. Some IMGT-functional V segments, including TRBV6-2 and TRBV6-3, could not be told apart with the 87-base-pair reads, so those segments were excluded. A later genetic analysis reported fewer N-insertions in productive TCRs among donors in an Asian-associated ancestry cluster than the roughly 650-donor mean. V-gene and J-gene trimming of TCR beta chains was associated with a missense DCLRE1C variant in a later genetic analysis, and the association was replicated in an independent cohort. Roughly uniform sequencing depth across donors was assumed in presence/absence analyses, although this assumption may not hold. While some public TCRs were present in many individuals, most TCR sequences turned up only very rarely across donors. Assigning TCR associations to individual alleles was difficult when HLA alleles, especially DR and DQ, strongly co-occurred. The earlier analysis of nearly 600 of the donors excluded about 16 rarely observed V segments, including chromosome 9 orphons, because counts were too low.

The V and J segments used are TRBV27 and TRBJ2-3; 13 central bases correspond to TRBD2. The sample was PBMCs. The receptor comes from a man aged 25-45 years in good health and CMV-seronegative. For the CDR3, the sequence is CASSPGTSGADTQYF. Here is the DNA: TGTGCCAGCAGTCCGGGGACTAGCGGGGCCGATACGCAGTATTTT.